Below, one TCR beta chain is given with its context. Germline lookup yields CDR1 MNHEY and CDR2 SVGAGI. With 6 bases removed from V and 2 bases from J, the gap between germline ends came to 6 bases. The CDR3 loop spans 12 amino acids. This sample was included in a study of CD8 T cells in ankylosing spondylitis. Quantitative molecular-barcoded 5'-RACE generated the TCR beta libraries. Using its own MiXCR run on the 5' RACE reads, TCRdb lists one record per CDR3 protein. Found here are approximately 220,000 distinct CDR3 sequences, under 30% of them singletons; the top ten hold about 7%. This TCR derives from a male donor with ankylosing spondylitis or in good health (not recorded which). Sequencing was carried out using blood, either unsorted or a sorted T cell fraction (not recorded which). This chain joins TRBV6-5 and TRBJ2-3; D is ambiguous. The DNA of the CDR3 is TGTGCCAGCAGGGTATCCACAGATACGCAGTATTTT. Its translation: CASRVSTDTQYF.